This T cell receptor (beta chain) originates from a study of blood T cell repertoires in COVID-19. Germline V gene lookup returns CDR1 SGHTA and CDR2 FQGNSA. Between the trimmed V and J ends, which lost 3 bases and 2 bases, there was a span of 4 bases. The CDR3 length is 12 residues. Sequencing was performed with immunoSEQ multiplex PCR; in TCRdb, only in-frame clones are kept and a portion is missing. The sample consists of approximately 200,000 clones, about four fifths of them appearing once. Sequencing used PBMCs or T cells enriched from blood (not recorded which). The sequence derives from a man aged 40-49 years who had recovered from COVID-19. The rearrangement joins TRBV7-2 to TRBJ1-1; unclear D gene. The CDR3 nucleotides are TGTGCCAGCAGCTTCAGAAACACTGAAGCTTTCTTT. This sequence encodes CASSFRNTEAFF.